These T cell receptor beta chains were read from a single sample in a study of Ad26.COV2.S vaccination and SARS-CoV-2 variants. Repertoires were generated with immunoSEQ multiplex PCR, while TCRdb's copy carries only in-frame clones and drops some. The sample carries 300,000 to 400,000 clones, roughly 88% recorded once. The sequences come from peripheral blood, collected in a trial of Ad26.COV2.S vaccine versus placebo. The receptors derive from a person between 18 and 60 years old who received the Ad26.COV2.S COVID-19 vaccine or a placebo. Both conserved end residues are part of each CDR3. A D gene is named only where the DNA matches it firmly. Clone size is shown for a subset of rows, as once, few, many or a class of expanded clone.

v_call,j_call,clone_size,d_call,cdr3_nt,cdr3_aa
TRBV15,TRBJ1-1,NA,NA,TGTGCCACCAGCAGAGATTGGGACACCAACACTGAAGCTTTCTTT,CATSRDWDTNTEAFF
TRBV19,TRBJ2-2,once,TRBD1,TGTGCCAGTAGGAGGGGACAGTATTTATTCGGGGAGCTGTTTTTT,CASRRGQYLFGELFF
TRBV27,TRBJ1-2,few,NA,TGTGCCAGCAGTTTATCCGGGGGACCGGCGGGCTATGGCTACACCTTC,CASSLSGGPAGYGYTF
TRBV4-3,TRBJ1-2,NA,NA,TGCGCCAGCAGCCAAGCTGACCCAGGGGTCTATGGCTACACCTTC,CASSQADPGVYGYTF
TRBV6-5,TRBJ1-6,NA,TRBD1,TGTGCCAGCAGTCGTGGACAGGGACTATCACCCCTCCACTTT,CASSRGQGLSPLHF
TRBV18,TRBJ2-1,NA,NA,TGTGCCAGCTCACCACCGGGGTTAGGGTATAGCAATGAGCAGTTCTTC,CASSPPGLGYSNEQFF
TRBV29-1,TRBJ1-1,NA,NA,TGCAGCGTAAATGGGCTATACAACACTGAAGCTTTCTTT,CSVNGLYNTEAFF
TRBV30,TRBJ1-3,NA,NA,TGTGCCTGGAGCGGGGGAGTCACCATATATTTT,CAWSGGVTIYF
TRBV10-3,TRBJ1-6,NA,NA,TGTGCCATCAGTGAGTCAACCACAGGGCGGGATTCACCCCTCCACTTT,CAISESTTGRDSPLHF
TRBV9,TRBJ2-1,NA,TRBD1,TGTGCCAGCAGCGTAGGGACAGGGGATTACAATGAGCAGTTCTTC,CASSVGTGDYNEQFF
TRBV5-1,TRBJ2-2,NA,NA,TGCGCCAGCAGCTCGGACCGCCAACAGGTTATTGGGGAGCTGTTTTTT,CASSSDRQQVIGELFF
TRBV18,TRBJ2-1,NA,NA,TGTGCCAGCTCACCATCTCAGGGACGTCGGAATGAGCAGTTCTTC,CASSPSQGRRNEQFF
TRBV19,TRBJ2-1,once,TRBD2,TGTGCCAGTAGTCCCACGGCGGGACTAGCTCGGATGTGGTACAATGAGCAGTTCTTC,CASSPTAGLARMWYNEQFF
TRBV5-4,TRBJ1-1,few,TRBD1,TGTGCCAGCAGCCGGGACAGGGAGGGGAGCACTGAAGCTTTCTTT,CASSRDREGSTEAFF
TRBV6-1,TRBJ1-5,few,NA,TGTGCCAGCAGTTATATGTATAGCAATCAGCCCCAGCATTTT,CASSYMYSNQPQHF
TRBV4-3,TRBJ1-3,NA,NA,TGCGCCAGCAGCCAAGAAAGGGTCCGGAACTCTGGAAACACCATATATTTT,CASSQERVRNSGNTIYF
TRBV6-2/TRBV6-3,TRBJ2-1,NA,TRBD1,TGTGCCAGCAGTGATCCGGGACAGGGGCGAGAGCAGTTCTTC,CASSDPGQGREQFF
TRBV5-5,TRBJ2-7,NA,NA,TGTGCCAGCAGCGATCGAAACAGATTCTACGAGCAGTACTTC,CASSDRNRFYEQYF
TRBV30,TRBJ1-1,NA,NA,TGTGCCTGGAGTGTAGGCGAGGGCACTGAAGCTTTCTTT,CAWSVGEGTEAFF
TRBV19,TRBJ2-2,NA,TRBD2,TGTGCCACCCAGACTAGCGGGAACACCGGGGAGCTGTTTTTT,CATQTSGNTGELFF